These T cell receptor beta chains were read from a single sample in a study of PD-1 blockade in mismatch repair-deficient tumors. Only in-frame clones appear in the TCRdb table, and some are missing; sequencing was by immunoSEQ multiplex PCR. The repertoire holds 35,000 to 45,000 clones, with roughly 81% as singletons. The starting material was peripheral blood, obtained about 76 weeks after starting pembrolizumab. The receptors shown here come from an adult with mismatch repair-deficient cancer. Both conserved end residues are part of each CDR3. The D gene is left open where the match is weak. Part of the rows lack a size; the others show once, few, many or a class for expanded clones.

j_call v_call clone_size d_call cdr3_aa cdr3_nt
TRBJ2-3 TRBV19 NA TRBD2 CASSATGQAGGSADTQYF TGTGCCAGTAGTGCGACGGGCCAAGCGGGAGGCTCAGCAGATACGCAGTATTTT
TRBJ2-4 TRBV7-9 NA TRBD2 CASSSTSGLASRDIQYF TGTGCCAGCAGCTCGACATCGGGACTAGCGTCGCGAGACATTCAGTACTTC
TRBJ2-1 TRBV6-1 NA TRBD2 CASSGFQGLAGVKPNNEQFF TGTGCCAGCAGTGGGTTTCAAGGACTAGCGGGAGTCAAACCGAACAATGAGCAGTTCTTC
TRBJ2-5 TRBV19 once TRBD1 CASSMIGGQEETQYF TGTGCCAGTAGTATGATAGGGGGCCAGGAAGAGACCCAGTACTTC
TRBJ1-1 TRBV28 NA NA CASRDERGTEAFF TGTGCCAGCAGGGATGAGAGGGGGACTGAAGCTTTCTTT
TRBJ1-5 TRBV27 NA NA CASRPIGGPREPQHF TGTGCCAGCCGACCAATCGGGGGGCCCCGCGAGCCCCAGCATTTT
TRBJ2-7 TRBV7-3 NA NA CASSPGQSNSYEQYF TGTGCCAGCAGCCCGGGACAAAGTAACTCCTACGAGCAGTACTTC
TRBJ2-5 TRBV9 once TRBD2 CASSVGSSGTMGETQYF TGTGCCAGCAGCGTAGGCTCTAGCGGGACCATGGGGGAGACCCAGTACTTC
TRBJ2-6 TRBV25-1 NA TRBD1 CASSAGTGVWSGANVLTF TGTGCCAGCAGTGCTGGGACAGGGGTTTGGTCTGGGGCCAACGTCCTGACTTTC
TRBJ2-7 TRBV11-2 NA NA CASSPGGFWSEQYF TGTGCCAGCAGCCCCGGTGGTTTTTGGAGCGAGCAGTACTTC
TRBJ1-5 TRBV9 NA NA CASSDGYSNQPQHF TGTGCCAGCAGCGACGGGTATAGCAATCAGCCCCAGCATTTT
TRBJ2-1 TRBV27 NA TRBD2 CASSLSRGNEQFF TGTGCCAGCAGTTTATCGCGGGGGAATGAGCAGTTCTTC
TRBJ1-2 TRBV7-3 few TRBD1 CASSLARGVGYTF TGTGCCAGCAGCTTAGCCAGGGGGGTTGGCTACACCTTC
TRBJ2-2 TRBV18 NA NA CASSPGRNGELFF TGTGCCAGCTCACCAGGAAGGAACGGGGAGCTGTTTTTT
TRBJ2-1 TRBV7-9 NA TRBD2 CASSFLSGTSYSGEQFF TGTGCCAGCAGCTTCCTATCCGGGACTAGTTATAGCGGTGAGCAGTTCTTC
TRBJ2-5 TRBV5-1 NA TRBD1 CASSATGGGETQYF TGCGCCAGCAGCGCGACAGGGGGCGGCGAGACCCAGTACTTC
TRBJ1-1 TRBV4-2 NA TRBD1 CASSQDPFGRGLPHTEAFF TGTGCCAGCAGCCAAGATCCCTTCGGCAGGGGGCTCCCACACACTGAAGCTTTCTTT
TRBJ1-4 TRBV5-8 NA NA CASSLAGVEKLFF TGTGCCAGCAGCTTGGCCGGAGTTGAAAAACTGTTTTTT
TRBJ2-1 TRBV7-9 NA TRBD1 CASSFRDRVYPEQFF TGTGCCAGCAGCTTCCGGGACAGGGTTTATCCTGAGCAGTTCTTC
TRBJ2-7 TRBV5-4 NA NA CASSLGQGSSYEQYF TGTGCCAGCAGCTTGGGCCAGGGGTCCTCCTACGAGCAGTACTTC
TRBJ1-3 TRBV7-9 NA NA CASSQDEGGGNTIYF TGTGCCAGCAGCCAAGATGAGGGGGGAGGAAACACCATATATTTT
TRBJ2-1 TRBV9 NA NA CASSASGTQYNEQFF TGTGCCAGCAGCGCCTCAGGGACCCAATACAATGAGCAGTTCTTC
TRBJ1-5 TRBV6-5 NA NA CASSYSSPRGGQPQHF TGTGCCAGCAGTTACTCGAGCCCCAGAGGCGGTCAGCCCCAGCATTTT
TRBJ2-7 TRBV18 NA TRBD1 CASSPGSGTEIVGQYF TGTGCCAGCTCACCAGGGTCAGGGACAGAAATCGTCGGGCAGTACTTC
TRBJ2-1 TRBV4-2 NA TRBD2 CASSQETSGNSYNEQFF TGTGCCAGCAGCCAAGAAACTAGCGGGAACTCCTACAATGAGCAGTTCTTC
TRBJ1-2 TRBV4-2 few NA CASSQEPDSGYGYTF TGTGCCAGCAGCCAAGAACCCGACAGCGGCTATGGCTACACCTTC
TRBJ2-7 TRBV5-1 few TRBD2 CASSLSKGLAGYEQYF TGCGCCAGCAGCTTGTCGAAGGGGCTAGCGGGGTACGAGCAGTACTTC
TRBJ2-3 TRBV5-4 NA TRBD1 CASSQQQGQTDTQYF TGTGCCAGCAGCCAGCAACAGGGGCAGACAGATACGCAGTATTTT
TRBJ2-7 TRBV11-3 few NA CASWDTQRVGEQYF TGTGCCAGCTGGGACACTCAAAGGGTAGGGGAGCAGTACTTC
TRBJ2-7 TRBV11-3 NA NA CASSLGPEVYEQYF TGTGCCAGCAGCTTGGGCCCGGAGGTGTACGAGCAGTACTTC
TRBJ2-1 TRBV7-3 NA NA CASSQVPSGVHEQFF TGTGCCAGCAGCCAAGTCCCTAGTGGAGTACATGAGCAGTTCTTC
TRBJ2-1 TRBV14 NA NA CASSQGAPGWVEQFF TGTGCCAGCAGCCAAGGGGCCCCAGGGTGGGTTGAGCAGTTCTTC
TRBJ2-3 TRBV6-1 NA NA CASAWRGESDTQYF TGTGCCAGCGCCTGGCGCGGGGAGTCAGATACGCAGTATTTT
TRBJ2-2 TRBV19 NA NA CASSTRGAAGELFF TGTGCCAGTAGTACCCGGGGGGCGGCCGGGGAGCTGTTTTTT
TRBJ2-7 TRBV11-3 few TRBD2 CASGLGLAGDEQYF TGTGCCAGCGGGCTTGGACTAGCGGGAGACGAGCAGTACTTC
TRBJ2-1 TRBV19 NA TRBD2 CASSIASGAYNEQFF TGTGCCAGTAGTATAGCTAGCGGGGCCTACAATGAGCAGTTCTTC
TRBJ2-1 TRBV4-2 NA NA CASSQARTEQFF TGTGCCAGCAGCCAGGCCAGAACTGAGCAGTTCTTC
TRBJ2-5 TRBV29-1 NA NA CSVGVDQETQYF TGCAGCGTTGGAGTGGACCAAGAGACCCAGTACTTC
TRBJ2-1 TRBV2 NA NA CASSERPPPRGNEQFF TGTGCCAGCAGTGAAAGGCCCCCCCCTCGCGGCAATGAGCAGTTCTTC